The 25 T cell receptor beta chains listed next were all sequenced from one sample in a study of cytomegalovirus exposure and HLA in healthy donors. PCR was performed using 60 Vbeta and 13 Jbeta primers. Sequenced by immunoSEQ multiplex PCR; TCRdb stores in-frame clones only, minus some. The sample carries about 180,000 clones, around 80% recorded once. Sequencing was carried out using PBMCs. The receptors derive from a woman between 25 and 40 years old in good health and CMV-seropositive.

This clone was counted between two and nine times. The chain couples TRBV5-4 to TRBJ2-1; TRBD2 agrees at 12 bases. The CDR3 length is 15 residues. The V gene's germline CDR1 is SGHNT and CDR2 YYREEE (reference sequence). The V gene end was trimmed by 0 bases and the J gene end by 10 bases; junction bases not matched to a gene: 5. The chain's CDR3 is CASSLETSGSWEQFF. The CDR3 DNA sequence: TGTGCCAGCAGCTTGGAGACTAGCGGGAGTTGGGAGCAGTTCTTC. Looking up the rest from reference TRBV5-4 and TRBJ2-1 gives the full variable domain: ETGVTQSPTHLIKTRGQQVTLRCSSQSGHNTVSWYQQALGQGPQFIFQYYREEENGRGNFPPRFSGLQFPNYSSELNVNALELDDSALYLCASSLETSGSWEQFFGPGTRLTVL.

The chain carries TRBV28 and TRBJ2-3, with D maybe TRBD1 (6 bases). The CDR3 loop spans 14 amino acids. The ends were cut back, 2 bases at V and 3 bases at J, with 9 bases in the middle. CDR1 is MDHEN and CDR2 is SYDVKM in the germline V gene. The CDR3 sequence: CASSLLQGTDTQYF. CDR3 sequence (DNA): TGTGCCAGCAGTTTACTCCAGGGGACAGATACGCAGTATTTT. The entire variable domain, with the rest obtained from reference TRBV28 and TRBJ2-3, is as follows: DVKVTQSSRYLVKRTGEKVFLECVQDMDHENMFWYRQDPGLGLRLIYFSYDVKMKEKGDIPEGYSVSREKKERFSLILESASTNQTSMYLCASSLLQGTDTQYFGPGTRLTVL.

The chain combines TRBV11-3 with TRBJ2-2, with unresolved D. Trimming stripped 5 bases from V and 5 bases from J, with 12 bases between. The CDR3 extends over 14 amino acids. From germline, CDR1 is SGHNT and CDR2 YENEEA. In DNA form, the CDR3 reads TGTGCCAGCAGCGGCGATAGCTCGACCGGGGAGCTGTTTTTT. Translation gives CASSGDSSTGELFF.

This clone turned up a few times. CDR3 amino acids: CSVASGDQPQHF. The CDR3 DNA follows: TGCAGCGTTGCGTCGGGAGATCAGCCCCAGCATTTT. The gene calls are TRBV29-1 and TRBJ1-5; D gene ambiguous. Germline V gene sequence: CDR1 SQVTM, CDR2 ANQGSEA. V lost 4 bases, J lost 5 bases, and 9 bases lay in between. This CDR3 is 12 amino acids long.

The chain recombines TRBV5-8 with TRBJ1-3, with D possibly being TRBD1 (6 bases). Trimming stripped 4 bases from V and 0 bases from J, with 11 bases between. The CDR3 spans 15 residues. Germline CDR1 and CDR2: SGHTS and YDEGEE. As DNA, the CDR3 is TGTGCCAGCAGCCCGGACAGCCACTCTGGAAACACCATATATTTT. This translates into CASSPDSHSGNTIYF.

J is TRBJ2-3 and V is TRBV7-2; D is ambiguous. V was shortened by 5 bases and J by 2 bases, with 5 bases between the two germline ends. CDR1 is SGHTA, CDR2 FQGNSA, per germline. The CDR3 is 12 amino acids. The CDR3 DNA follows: TGTGCCAGCAGCCCCAACACAGATACGCAGTATTTT. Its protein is CASSPNTDTQYF.

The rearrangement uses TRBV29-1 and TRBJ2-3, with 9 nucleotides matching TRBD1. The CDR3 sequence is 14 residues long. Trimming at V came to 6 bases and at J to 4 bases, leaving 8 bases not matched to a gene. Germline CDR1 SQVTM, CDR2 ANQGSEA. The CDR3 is CSVGQGTGADTQYF. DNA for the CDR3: TGCAGCGTGGGACAGGGAACGGGTGCAGATACGCAGTATTTT.

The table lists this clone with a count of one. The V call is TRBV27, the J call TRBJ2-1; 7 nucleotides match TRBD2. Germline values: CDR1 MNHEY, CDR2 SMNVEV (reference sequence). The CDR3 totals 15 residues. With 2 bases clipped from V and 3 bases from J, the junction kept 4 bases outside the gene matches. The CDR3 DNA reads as TGTGCCAGCAGTTTAATGTGGGAGGGCTACAATGAGCAGTTCTTC. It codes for CASSLMWEGYNEQFF.

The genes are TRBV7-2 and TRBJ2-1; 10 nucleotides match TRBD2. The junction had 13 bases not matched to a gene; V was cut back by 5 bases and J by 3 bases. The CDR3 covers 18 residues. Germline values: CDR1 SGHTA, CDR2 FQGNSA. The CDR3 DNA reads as TGTGCCAGCAGCCCCTCCTTCTTGACTAGCGGGCTCTACAATGAGCAGTTCTTC. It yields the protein CASSPSFLTSGLYNEQFF.

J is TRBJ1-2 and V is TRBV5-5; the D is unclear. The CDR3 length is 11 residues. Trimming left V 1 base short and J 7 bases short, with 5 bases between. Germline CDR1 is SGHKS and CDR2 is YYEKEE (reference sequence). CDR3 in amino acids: CASSLTFGYTF. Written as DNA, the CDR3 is TGTGCCAGCAGCTTGACATTTGGCTACACCTTC.

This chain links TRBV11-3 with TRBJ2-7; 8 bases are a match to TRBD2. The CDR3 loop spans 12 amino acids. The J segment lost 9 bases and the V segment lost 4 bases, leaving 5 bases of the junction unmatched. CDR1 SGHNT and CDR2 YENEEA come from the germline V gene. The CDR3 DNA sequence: TGTGCCAGCAGCTCAACTAGCGGAAGGCAGTACTTC. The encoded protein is CASSSTSGRQYF. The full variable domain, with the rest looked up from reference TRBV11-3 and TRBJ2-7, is EAGVVQSPRYKIIEKKQPVAFWCNPISGHNTLYWYLQNLGQGPELLIRYENEEAVDDSQLPKDRFSAERLKGVDSTLKIQPAELGDSAVYLCASSSTSGRQYFGPGTRLTVT.

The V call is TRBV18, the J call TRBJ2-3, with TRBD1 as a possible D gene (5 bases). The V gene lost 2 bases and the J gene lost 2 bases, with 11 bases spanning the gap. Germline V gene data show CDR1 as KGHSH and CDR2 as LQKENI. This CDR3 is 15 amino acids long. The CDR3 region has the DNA TGTGCCAGCTCACCAGGGGCGATGAACACAGATACGCAGTATTTT. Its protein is CASSPGAMNTDTQYF.

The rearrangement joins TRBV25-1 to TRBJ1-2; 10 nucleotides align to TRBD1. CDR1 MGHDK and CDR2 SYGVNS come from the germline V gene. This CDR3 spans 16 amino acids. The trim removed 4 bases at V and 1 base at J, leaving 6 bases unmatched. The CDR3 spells CASSGGQGNGNYGYTF. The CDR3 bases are TGTGCCAGCAGTGGGGGACAGGGGAATGGTAACTATGGCTACACCTTC.

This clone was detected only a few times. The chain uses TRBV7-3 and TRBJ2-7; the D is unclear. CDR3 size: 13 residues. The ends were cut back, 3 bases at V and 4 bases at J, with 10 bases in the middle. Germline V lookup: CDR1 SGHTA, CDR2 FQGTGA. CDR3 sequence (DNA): TGTGCCAGCAGCTTGGGCGTAGGATACGAGCAGTACTTC. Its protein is CASSLGVGYEQYF.

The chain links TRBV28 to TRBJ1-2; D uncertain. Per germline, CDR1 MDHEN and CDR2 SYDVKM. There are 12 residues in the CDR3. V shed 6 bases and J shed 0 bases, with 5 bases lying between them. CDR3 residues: CASSAPNYGYTF. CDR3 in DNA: TGTGCCAGCAGCGCGCCTAACTATGGCTACACCTTC.

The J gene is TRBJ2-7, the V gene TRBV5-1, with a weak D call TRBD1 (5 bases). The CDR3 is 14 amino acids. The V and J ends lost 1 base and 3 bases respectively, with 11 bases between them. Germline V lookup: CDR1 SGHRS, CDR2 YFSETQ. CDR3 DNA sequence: TGCGCCAGCAGCTTGACAGGTGGGATCTACGAGCAGTACTTC. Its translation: CASSLTGGIYEQYF.

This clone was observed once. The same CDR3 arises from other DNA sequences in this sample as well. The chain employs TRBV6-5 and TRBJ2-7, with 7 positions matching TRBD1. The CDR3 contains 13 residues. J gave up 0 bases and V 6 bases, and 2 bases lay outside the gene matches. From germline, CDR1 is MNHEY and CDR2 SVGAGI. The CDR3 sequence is CASRPGGSYEQYF. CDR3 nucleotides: TGTGCCAGCAGGCCAGGGGGCTCCTACGAGCAGTACTTC.

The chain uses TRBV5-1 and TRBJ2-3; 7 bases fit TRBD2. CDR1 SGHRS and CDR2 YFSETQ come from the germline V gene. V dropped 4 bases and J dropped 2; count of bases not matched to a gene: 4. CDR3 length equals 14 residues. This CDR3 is CASSPSGYTDTQYF. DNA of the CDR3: TGCGCCAGCAGCCCTAGCGGATACACAGATACGCAGTATTTT.

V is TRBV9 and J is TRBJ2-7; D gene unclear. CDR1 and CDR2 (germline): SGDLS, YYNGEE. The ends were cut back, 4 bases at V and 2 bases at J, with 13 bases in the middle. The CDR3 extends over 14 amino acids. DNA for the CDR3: TGTGCCAGCAGCCCTGAACGGGTAACCTACGAGCAGTACTTC. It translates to CASSPERVTYEQYF.

CDR3 protein: CASSTGGRGYGYTF. Here the CDR3 DNA reads TGTGCCAGCAGTACAGGGGGAAGGGGCTATGGCTACACCTTC. The rearrangement links TRBV6-5 to TRBJ1-2; 8 bases fit TRBD1. Germline V CDR1 and CDR2: MNHEY, SVGAGI. The trim removed 5 bases at V and 4 bases at J, leaving 6 bases unmatched. The CDR3 covers 14 residues.

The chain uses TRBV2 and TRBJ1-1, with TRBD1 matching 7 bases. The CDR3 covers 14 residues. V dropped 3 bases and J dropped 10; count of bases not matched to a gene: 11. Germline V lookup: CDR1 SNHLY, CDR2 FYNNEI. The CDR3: CASSDNRGAKGAFF. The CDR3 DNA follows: TGTGCCAGCAGTGACAACAGGGGAGCTAAGGGAGCTTTCTTT.

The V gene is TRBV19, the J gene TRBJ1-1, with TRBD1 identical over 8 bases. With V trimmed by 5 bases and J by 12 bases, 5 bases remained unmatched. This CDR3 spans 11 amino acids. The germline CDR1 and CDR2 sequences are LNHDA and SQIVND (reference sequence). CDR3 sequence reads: CASSVTGGSFF. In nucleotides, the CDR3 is TGTGCCAGTAGTGTTACAGGGGGGTCTTTCTTT.

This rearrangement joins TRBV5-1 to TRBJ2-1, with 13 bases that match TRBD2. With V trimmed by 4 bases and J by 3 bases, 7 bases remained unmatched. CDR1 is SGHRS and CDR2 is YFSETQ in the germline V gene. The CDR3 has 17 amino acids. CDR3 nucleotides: TGCGCCAGCAGCATTGGACTAGCGGGAGAGCTCTACAATGAGCAGTTCTTC. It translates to CASSIGLAGELYNEQFF. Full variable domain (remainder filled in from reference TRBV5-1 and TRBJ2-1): KAGVTQTPRYLIKTRGQQVTLSCSPISGHRSVSWYQQTPGQGLQFLFEYFSETQRNKGNFPGRFSGRQFSNSRSEMNVSTLELGDSALYLCASSIGLAGELYNEQFFGPGTRLTVL.

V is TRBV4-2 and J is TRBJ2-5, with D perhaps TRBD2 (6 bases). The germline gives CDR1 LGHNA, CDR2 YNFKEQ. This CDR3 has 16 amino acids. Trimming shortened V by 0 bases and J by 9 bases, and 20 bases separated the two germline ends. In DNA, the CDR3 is TGTGCCAGCAGCCAAGATCCTCCGGGGGACCAAGCGGCCCAGTACTTC. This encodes CASSQDPPGDQAAQYF.

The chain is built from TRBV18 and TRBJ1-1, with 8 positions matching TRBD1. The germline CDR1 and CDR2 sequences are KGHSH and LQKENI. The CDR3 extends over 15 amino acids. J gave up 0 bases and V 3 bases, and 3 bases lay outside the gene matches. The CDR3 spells CASSPGDRMNTEAFF. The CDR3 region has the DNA TGTGCCAGCTCACCGGGGGACAGGATGAACACTGAAGCTTTCTTT. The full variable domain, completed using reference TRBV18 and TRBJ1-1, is NAGVMQNPRHLVRRRGQEARLRCSPMKGHSHVYWYRQLPEEGLKFMVYLQKENIIDESGMPKERFSAEFPKEGPSILRIQQVVRGDSAAYFCASSPGDRMNTEAFFGQGTRLTVV.